Listed below are T cell receptor beta chains from one sample, sequenced in a study of response to subunit inactivated influenza vaccine. Each CDR3 protein gets one entry after TCRdb re-called the RT-PCR reads with MiXCR. The data show 600,000 to 850,000 distinct CDR3 sequences, approximately 14% seen once. The starting material was PBMCs from blood, obtained 14 to 15 days before vaccination. The receptors here all came from a man aged 50 to 60 who received an inactivated influenza vaccine. Both conserved end residues are trimmed from each CDR3.

TRBV20-1	TRBJ2-7	SGRGDHEQY
TRBV4-2	TRBJ2-3	ASSQDGSQSTDTQY
TRBV24-1	TRBJ2-1	ATTPTSGGEEQF
TRBV7-9	TRBJ2-1	ASSLGISERYNEQF
TRBV20-1	TRBJ2-5	SALGLAGSETQY
TRBV6-2/TRBV6-3	TRBJ2-7	ASRRYLGEQY
TRBV15	TRBJ2-1	ATSSGLAGHNEQF
TRBV20-1	TRBJ2-3	SATGRADTQY
TRBV11-2	TRBJ2-7	ASSPGGLGGSYEQY
TRBV12-3/TRBV12-4	TRBJ2-3	ASTVDPGDTQY
TRBV18	TRBJ1-1	ASSPEVSHTEAF
TRBV6-4	TRBJ2-1	ASRSGGVVGNEQF
TRBV20-1	TRBJ1-6	SANTGDYNSPLH
TRBV7-2	TRBJ2-7	ASTESGYRGYEQY
TRBV27	TRBJ2-7	ASSFRGPHSYEQY
TRBV15	TRBJ2-5	ATSREPIQETQY
TRBV21-1	TRBJ2-7	ATSDEQY
TRBV2	TRBJ2-5	ASGLQRGSYRAQY
TRBV4-1	TRBJ2-4	ASSPKALVSKNIQY
TRBV28	TRBJ2-7	ASNSYPIGLAGDSNEQY
TRBV14	TRBJ1-6	ASSHGYRGRLGALH
TRBV20-1	TRBJ2-3	SARDHPGLAEGDTQY
TRBV7-2	TRBJ1-2	ASSTGTSDGYT
TRBV14	TRBJ2-5	ASSQTGAGETQY
TRBV11-2	TRBJ1-3	ASSLAGQGNTIY
TRBV12-3/TRBV12-4	TRBJ1-2	ASSWRGAGNYGYT
TRBV27	TRBJ2-4	ASSSLAKNIQY
TRBV5-1	TRBJ2-3	ASSLVLAEGLDTQY
TRBV28	TRBJ2-3	ASSLSGGHVDTQY
TRBV6-7	TRBJ2-2	ASSSTKSNTGELF
TRBV12-3/TRBV12-4	TRBJ1-5	ASKRQGNQPQH
TRBV20-1	TRBJ2-7	SATRPAGPQGQY
TRBV6-1	TRBJ2-5	ASRWTDLGRETQY
TRBV11-3	TRBJ2-1	ASSLDGTSGTYNEQF
TRBV20-1	TRBJ1-6	SASGRTSPLH
TRBV7-9	TRBJ1-2	ASSSGSRDRNGYT
TRBV18	TRBJ2-1	ASSPLPELFRNEQF
TRBV6-5	TRBJ2-7	ASSYSNRGPYEQY